The 3 T cell receptor beta chains below come from one sample, sequenced in a study of blood T cell repertoires in COVID-19. The data were produced by immunoSEQ multiplex PCR, yet TCRdb's version contains in-frame clones alone and is incomplete. The sample gives about 130,000 clones, around 86% of which show up once; around 18% is in the top ten. The sequenced sample consisted of peripheral blood. All receptors come from a woman aged 50 to 60 who had recovered from COVID-19.

This chain uses TRBV19 with TRBJ1-4; D not certain. CDR3 length: 17 residues. V dropped 3 bases and J dropped 0 bases, with 14 bases sitting between them. The germline V gene encodes CDR1 LNHDA and CDR2 SQIVND (reference sequence). CDR3 sequence: CASSIEGGRATNEKLFF. DNA of the CDR3: TGTGCCAGTAGTATCGAAGGAGGACGGGCAACTAATGAAAAACTGTTTTTT.

The rearrangement links TRBV4-3 to TRBJ2-1, with 7 bases that match TRBD2. Looked up from germline, CDR1 is LGHNA and CDR2 is YSLEER. Trimming took 3 bases from V and 5 from J; bases not matched to a gene: 13. This CDR3 region has 17 residues. CDR3 in DNA: TGCGCCAGCAGCCAGGCCCCCTGGCGGGAGAAGCACAATGAGCAGTTCTTC. This translates into CASSQAPWREKHNEQFF.

This clone was recorded once. The rearrangement joins TRBV19 to TRBJ1-2; no reliable D call. This CDR3 region has 14 residues. Trimming shortened V by 9 bases and J by 5 bases, and 19 bases separated the two germline ends. Germline V gene lookup returns CDR1 LNHDA and CDR2 SQIVND (reference sequence). The CDR3 bases are TGTGCCAGCGGGGTAGGCGGAGGGTATTATGGCTACACCTTC. Amino acid sequence: CASGVGGGYYGYTF. The entire variable domain, with the rest obtained from reference TRBV19 and TRBJ1-2, is as follows: DGGITQSPKYLFRKEGQNVTLSCEQNLNHDAMYWYRQDPGQGLRLIYYSQIVNDFQKGDIAEGYSVSREKKESFPLTVTSAQKNPTAFYLCASGVGGGYYGYTFGSGTRLTVV.